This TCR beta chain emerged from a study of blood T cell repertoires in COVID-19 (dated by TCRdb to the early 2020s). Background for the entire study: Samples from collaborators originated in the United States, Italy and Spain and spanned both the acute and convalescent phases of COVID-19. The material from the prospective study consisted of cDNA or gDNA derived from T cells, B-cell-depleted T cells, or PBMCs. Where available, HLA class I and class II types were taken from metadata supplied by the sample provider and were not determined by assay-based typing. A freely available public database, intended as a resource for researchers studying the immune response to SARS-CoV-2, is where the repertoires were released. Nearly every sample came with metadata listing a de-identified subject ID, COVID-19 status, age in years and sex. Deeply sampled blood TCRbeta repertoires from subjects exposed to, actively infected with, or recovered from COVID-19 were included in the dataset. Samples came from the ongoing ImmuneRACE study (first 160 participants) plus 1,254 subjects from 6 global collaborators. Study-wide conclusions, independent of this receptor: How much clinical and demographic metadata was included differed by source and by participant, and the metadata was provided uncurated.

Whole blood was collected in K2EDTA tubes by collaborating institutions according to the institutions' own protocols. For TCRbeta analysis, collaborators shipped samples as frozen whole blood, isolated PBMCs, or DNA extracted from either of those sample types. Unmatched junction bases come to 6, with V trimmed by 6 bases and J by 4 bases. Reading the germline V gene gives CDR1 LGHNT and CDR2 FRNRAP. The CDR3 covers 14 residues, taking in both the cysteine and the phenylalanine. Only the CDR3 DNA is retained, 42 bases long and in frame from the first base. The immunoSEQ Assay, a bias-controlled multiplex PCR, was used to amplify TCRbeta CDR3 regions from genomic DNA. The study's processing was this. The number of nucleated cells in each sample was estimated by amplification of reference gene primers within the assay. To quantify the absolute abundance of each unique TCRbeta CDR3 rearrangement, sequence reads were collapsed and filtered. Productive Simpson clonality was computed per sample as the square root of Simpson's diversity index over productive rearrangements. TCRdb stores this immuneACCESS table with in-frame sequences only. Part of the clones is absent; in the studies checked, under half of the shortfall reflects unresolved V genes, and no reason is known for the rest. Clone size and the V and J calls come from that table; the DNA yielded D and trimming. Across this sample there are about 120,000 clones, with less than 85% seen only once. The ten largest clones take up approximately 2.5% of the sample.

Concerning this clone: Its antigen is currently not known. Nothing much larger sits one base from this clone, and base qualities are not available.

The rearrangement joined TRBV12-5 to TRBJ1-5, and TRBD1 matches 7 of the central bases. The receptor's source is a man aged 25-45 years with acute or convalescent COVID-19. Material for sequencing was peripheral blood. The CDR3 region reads CASGQGQANQPQHF. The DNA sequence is TGTGCTAGTGGCCAAGGACAGGCTAATCAGCCCCAGCATTTT.